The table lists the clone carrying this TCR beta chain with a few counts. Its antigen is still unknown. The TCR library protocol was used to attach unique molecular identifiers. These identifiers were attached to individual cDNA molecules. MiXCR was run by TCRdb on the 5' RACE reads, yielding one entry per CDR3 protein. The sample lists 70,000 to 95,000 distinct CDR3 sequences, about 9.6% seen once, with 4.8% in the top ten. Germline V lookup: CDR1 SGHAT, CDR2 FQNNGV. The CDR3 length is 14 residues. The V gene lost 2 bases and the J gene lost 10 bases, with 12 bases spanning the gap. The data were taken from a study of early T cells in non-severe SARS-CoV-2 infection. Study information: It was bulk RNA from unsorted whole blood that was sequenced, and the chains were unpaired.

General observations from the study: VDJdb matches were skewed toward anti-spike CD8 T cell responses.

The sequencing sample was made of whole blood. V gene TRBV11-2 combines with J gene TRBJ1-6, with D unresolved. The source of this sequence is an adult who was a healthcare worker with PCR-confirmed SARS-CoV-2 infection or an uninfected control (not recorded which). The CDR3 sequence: CASSLQQGRSPLHF. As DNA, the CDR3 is TGTGCCAGCAGCTTACAACAAGGACGATCACCCCTCCACTTT.